This paragraph covers one T cell receptor beta chain sequence. The ends were cut back, 3 bases at V and 2 bases at J, with 5 bases in the middle. The CDR3 totals 13 residues. Germline assignment: CDR1 SGDLS and CDR2 YYNGEE. This sample was taken from a study of cytomegalovirus exposure and HLA in healthy donors. Participants comprised healthy donors of bone marrow. 13 Jbeta primers and 60 Vbeta primers were used for the PCR. The method was immunoSEQ multiplex PCR; TCRdb's version includes in-frame clones alone and lacks a portion of them. The sample records 100,000 or so clones, roughly 80% being singletons.

The sequencing sample was made of PBMCs. V and J are TRBV9 and TRBJ2-2; no clear D. This receptor was taken from a woman aged 35 to 49 in good health and CMV-seropositive. In DNA, the CDR3 is TGTGCCAGCAGCGCCAAAAACACCGGGGAGCTGTTTTTT. This encodes CASSAKNTGELFF. Looking up the rest from reference TRBV9 and TRBJ2-2 gives the full variable domain: DSGVTQTPKHLITATGQRVTLRCSPRSGDLSVYWYQQSLDQGLQFLIQYYNGEERAKGNILERFSAQQFPDLHSELNLSSLELGDSALYFCASSAKNTGELFFGEGSRLTVL.